The sequence of this TCR beta chain was determined in a study of cytomegalovirus exposure and HLA in healthy donors. Study results and caveats: What a later analysis showed was that several of the most significant clusters appeared linked to common viral pathogens. Serostatus for CMV was the only available immune exposure information. Analyzed later, most CMV-associated TCR beta chains appeared HLA-restricted. TCR beta V- and J-gene trimming, according to a later analysis, was linked to a missense DCLRE1C variant.

About this clone itself: Its cognate antigen is unknown.

The CDR3 totals 16 residues. With V trimmed by 5 bases and J by 7 bases, 9 bases remained unmatched. Germline-derived CDR1 and CDR2 are SEHNR and FQNEAQ (reference sequence). The study ran its PCR with 60 Vbeta and 13 Jbeta primers. Method: immunoSEQ multiplex PCR; TCRdb's copy keeps in-frame clones and lacks some. The sample has about 190,000 clones, roughly 80% seen once. The sequence was obtained from a male donor in good health and CMV-seronegative. This chain joins TRBV7-9 and TRBJ2-1, with TRBD1 matching 12 bases. The sample was PBMCs. CDR3 DNA: TGTGCCAGCAGCCGGTCCGGGACAGGGGGCCGTAATGAGCAGTTCTTC. Its translation: CASSRSGTGGRNEQFF.